This is a list of T cell receptor beta chains from one sample in a study of beta chain features in type 1 diabetes. Method: immunoSEQ multiplex PCR; TCRdb's copy keeps in-frame clones and lacks some. The sample yields 130,000 or so clones, around 9% seen once. Sequenced sample: central memory CD4+ T cells from blood. These receptors were taken from a man aged 30-40 years with type 1 diabetes. CDR3s leave out the opening cysteine and the closing phenylalanine or tryptophan.

TRBJ1-4 | TRBV19 | ASDKTGEKLF
TRBJ2-6 | TRBV30 | AWSRTAGANVLT
TRBJ1-6 | TRBV7-6 | ASSRQDYSPLH
TRBJ1-6 | TRBV5-1 | ASSSGQGNNSPLH
TRBJ1-1 | TRBV6-6 | ASGSQQGWDTEAF
TRBJ2-2 | TRBV15 | ATSRDKGVAGELF
TRBJ1-6 | TRBV5-4 | AGQGLPYSPLH
TRBJ2-3 | TRBV4-3 | ASSPGLAGSSTDTQY
TRBJ1-5 | TRBV5-8 | ASSLSGDSKSGNQPQH
TRBJ1-1 | TRBV7-9 | ASSLGGGGMNTEAF
TRBJ2-7 | TRBV18 | ASSPERGSAYEQY
TRBJ2-1 | TRBV27 | ASRTGLLPYNEQF
TRBJ1-3 | TRBV11-2 | ASSFSSGNTIY
TRBJ1-1 | TRBV5-1 | ASSWGTVKDTEAF
TRBJ2-7 | TRBV6-5 | ASSYSGQETYEQY
TRBJ1-1 | TRBV7-2 | ASSLVMAGNTEAF
TRBJ2-1 | TRBV27 | ASSLQGGSYNEQF
TRBJ2-7 | TRBV20-1 | SAGQGDEQY
TRBJ1-4 | TRBV6-5 | ASSYLKGGTGGKLF
TRBJ2-1 | TRBV5-8 | ASSLEPIYDEQF
TRBJ1-2 | TRBV4-3 | ASSPREKARGYT
TRBJ1-1 | TRBV10-3 | AISDARTGTTEAF
TRBJ1-1 | TRBV29-1 | SAGTGKANTEAF
TRBJ1-6 | TRBV4-2 | ASSPQGKVSANNSPLH
TRBJ2-1 | TRBV4-2 | ASSQGPSSGGLTSSYNEQF
TRBJ2-2 | TRBV2 | AGKDSSTGELF
TRBJ1-6 | TRBV4-3 | ASSQEHRDSPLH
TRBJ2-5 | TRBV25-1 | ASSDQRDRGREETQY
TRBJ2-1 | TRBV4-1 | ASSQGRGASGADYNEQF
TRBJ1-1 | TRBV11-3 | ASSFQSNTEAF
TRBJ1-1 | TRBV9 | ASSVDLGLTEAF